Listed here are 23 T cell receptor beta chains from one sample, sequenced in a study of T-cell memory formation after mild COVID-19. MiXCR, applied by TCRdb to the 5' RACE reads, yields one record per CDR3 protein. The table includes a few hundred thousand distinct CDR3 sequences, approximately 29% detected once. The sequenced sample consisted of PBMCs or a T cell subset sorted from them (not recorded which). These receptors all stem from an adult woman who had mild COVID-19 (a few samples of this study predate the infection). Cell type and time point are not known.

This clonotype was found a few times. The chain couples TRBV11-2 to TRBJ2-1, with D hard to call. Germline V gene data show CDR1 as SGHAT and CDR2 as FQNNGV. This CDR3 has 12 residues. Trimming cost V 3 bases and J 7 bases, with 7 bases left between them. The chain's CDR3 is CASSLYLNEQFF. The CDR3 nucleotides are TGTGCCAGCAGCTTGTACTTGAATGAGCAGTTCTTC.

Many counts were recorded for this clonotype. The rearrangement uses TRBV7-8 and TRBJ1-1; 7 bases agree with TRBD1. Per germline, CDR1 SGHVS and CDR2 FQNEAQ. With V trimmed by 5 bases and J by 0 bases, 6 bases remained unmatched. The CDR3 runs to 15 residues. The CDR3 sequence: CASSPGTVMNTEAFF. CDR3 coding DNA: TGTGCCAGCAGCCCCGGGACAGTGATGAACACTGAAGCTTTCTTT. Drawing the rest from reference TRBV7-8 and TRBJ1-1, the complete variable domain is GAGVSQSPRYKVAKRGQDVALRCDPISGHVSLFWYQQALGQGPEFLTYFQNEAQLDKSGLPSDRFFAERPEGSVSTLKIQRTQQEDSAVYLCASSPGTVMNTEAFFGQGTRLTVV.

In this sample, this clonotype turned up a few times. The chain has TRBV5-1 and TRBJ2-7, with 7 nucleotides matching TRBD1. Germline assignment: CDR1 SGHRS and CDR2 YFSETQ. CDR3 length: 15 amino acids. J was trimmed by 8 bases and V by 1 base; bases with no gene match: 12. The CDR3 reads CASSLNLGTVGKQYF. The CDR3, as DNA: TGCGCCAGCAGCTTGAATTTAGGGACAGTGGGTAAGCAGTACTTC.

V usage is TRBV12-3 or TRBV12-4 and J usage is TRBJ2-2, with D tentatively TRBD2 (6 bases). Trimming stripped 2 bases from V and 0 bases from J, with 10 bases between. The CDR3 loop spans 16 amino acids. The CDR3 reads CASSLLAGSNTGELFF. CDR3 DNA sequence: TGTGCCAGCAGTTTACTCGCGGGATCGAACACCGGGGAGCTGTTTTTT.

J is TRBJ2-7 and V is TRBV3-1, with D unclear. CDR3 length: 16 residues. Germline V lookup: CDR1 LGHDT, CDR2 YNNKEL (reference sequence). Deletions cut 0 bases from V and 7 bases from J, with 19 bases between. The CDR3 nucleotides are TGTGCCAGCAGCCAAGATCCCCCCGACGGCTTTGGGGAGCAGTACTTC. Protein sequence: CASSQDPPDGFGEQYF.

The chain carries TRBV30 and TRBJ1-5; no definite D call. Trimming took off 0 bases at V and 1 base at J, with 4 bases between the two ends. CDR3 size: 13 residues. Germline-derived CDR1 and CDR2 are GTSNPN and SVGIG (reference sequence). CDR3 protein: CAWSVGSNQPQHF. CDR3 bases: TGTGCCTGGAGTGTCGGCAGCAATCAGCCCCAGCATTTT.

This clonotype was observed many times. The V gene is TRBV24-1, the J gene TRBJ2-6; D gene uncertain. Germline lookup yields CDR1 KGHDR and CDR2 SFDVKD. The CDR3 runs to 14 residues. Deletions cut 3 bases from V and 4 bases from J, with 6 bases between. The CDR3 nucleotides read TGTGCCACCAGTGATCCACTGGGGGCCAACGTCCTGACTTTC. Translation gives CATSDPLGANVLTF.

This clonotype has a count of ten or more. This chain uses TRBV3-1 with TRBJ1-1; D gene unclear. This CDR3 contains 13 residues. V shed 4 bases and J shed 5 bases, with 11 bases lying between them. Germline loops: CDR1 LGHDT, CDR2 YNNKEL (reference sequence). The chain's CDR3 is CASSRGPMTEAFF. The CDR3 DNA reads TGTGCCAGCAGCCGCGGACCGATGACTGAAGCTTTCTTT.

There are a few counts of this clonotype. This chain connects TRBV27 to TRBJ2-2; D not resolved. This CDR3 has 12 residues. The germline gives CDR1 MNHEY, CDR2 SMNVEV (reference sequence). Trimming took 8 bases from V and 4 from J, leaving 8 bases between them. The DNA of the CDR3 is TGTGCCAGCCAAACTTTCACCGGGGAGCTGTTTTTT. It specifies CASQTFTGELFF.

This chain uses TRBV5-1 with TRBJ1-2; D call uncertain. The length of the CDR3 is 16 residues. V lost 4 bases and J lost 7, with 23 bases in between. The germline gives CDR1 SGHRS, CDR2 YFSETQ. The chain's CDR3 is CASSPDGIVRLSGYTF. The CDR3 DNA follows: TGCGCCAGCAGCCCCGATGGTATTGTCCGCTTGTCTGGCTACACCTTC.

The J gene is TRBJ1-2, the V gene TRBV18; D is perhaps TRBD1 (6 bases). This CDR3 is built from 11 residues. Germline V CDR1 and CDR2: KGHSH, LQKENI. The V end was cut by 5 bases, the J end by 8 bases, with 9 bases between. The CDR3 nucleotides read TGTGCCAGCTCATCAGGGGACGGCTACACCTTC. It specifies CASSSGDGYTF.

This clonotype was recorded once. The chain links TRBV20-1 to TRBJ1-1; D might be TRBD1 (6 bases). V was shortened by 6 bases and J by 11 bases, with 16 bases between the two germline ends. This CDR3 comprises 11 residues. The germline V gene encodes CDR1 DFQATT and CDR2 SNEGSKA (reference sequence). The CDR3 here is CSAQRDQGAFF. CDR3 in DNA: TGCAGTGCCCAAAGGGACCAGGGGGCTTTCTTT.

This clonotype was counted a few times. The CDR3 DNA is TGTGCCAGCAGCGGCGATTCGGAAGCTTTCTTT. It is translated as CASSGDSEAFF. V is TRBV12-3 or TRBV12-4 and J is TRBJ1-1; D not resolved. This CDR3 spans 11 amino acids. Trimming cost V 6 bases and J 8 bases, with 10 bases left between them.

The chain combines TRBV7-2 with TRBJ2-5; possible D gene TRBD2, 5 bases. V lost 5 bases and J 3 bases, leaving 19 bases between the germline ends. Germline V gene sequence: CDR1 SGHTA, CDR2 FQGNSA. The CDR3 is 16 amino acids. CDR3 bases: TGTGCCAGCAGCCCGTGGGGTGGATGGAGGAAAGAGACCCAGTACTTC. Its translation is CASSPWGGWRKETQYF.

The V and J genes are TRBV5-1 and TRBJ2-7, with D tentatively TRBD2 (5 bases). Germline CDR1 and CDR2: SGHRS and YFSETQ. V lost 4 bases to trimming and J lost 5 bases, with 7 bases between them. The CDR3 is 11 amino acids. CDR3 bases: TGCGCCAGCAGCCCGGGAAACGAGCAGTACTTC. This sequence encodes CASSPGNEQYF.

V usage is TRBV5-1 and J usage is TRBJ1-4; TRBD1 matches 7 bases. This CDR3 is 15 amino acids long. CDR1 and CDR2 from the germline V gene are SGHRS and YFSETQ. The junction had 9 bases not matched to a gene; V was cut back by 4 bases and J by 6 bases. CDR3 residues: CASSRPTGRDEKLFF. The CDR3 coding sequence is TGCGCCAGCAGCAGACCGACAGGGCGGGATGAAAAACTGTTTTTT.

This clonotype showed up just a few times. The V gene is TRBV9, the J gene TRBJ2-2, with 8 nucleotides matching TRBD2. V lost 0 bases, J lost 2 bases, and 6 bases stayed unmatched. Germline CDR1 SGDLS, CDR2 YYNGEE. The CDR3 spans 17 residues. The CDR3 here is CASSVVSSGANTGELFF. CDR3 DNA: TGTGCCAGCAGCGTAGTTAGTAGCGGGGCAAACACCGGGGAGCTGTTTTTT.

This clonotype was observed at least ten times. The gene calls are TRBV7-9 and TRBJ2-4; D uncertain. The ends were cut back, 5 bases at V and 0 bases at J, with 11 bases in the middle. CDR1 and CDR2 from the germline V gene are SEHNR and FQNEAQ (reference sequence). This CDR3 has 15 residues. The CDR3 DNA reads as TGTGCCAGCAGCCCCATTGGGTCAGCCAAAAACATTCAGTACTTC. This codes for CASSPIGSAKNIQYF.

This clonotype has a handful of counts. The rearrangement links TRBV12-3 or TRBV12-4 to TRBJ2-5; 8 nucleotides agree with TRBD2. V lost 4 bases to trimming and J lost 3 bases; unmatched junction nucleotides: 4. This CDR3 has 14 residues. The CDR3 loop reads CASSWRGAKETQYF. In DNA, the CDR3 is TGTGCCAGCAGTTGGCGGGGGGCCAAAGAGACCCAGTACTTC.

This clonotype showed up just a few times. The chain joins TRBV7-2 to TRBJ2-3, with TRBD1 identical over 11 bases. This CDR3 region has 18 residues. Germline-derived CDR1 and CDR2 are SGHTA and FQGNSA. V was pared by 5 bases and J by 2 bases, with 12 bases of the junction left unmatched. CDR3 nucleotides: TGTGCCAGCAGCCACATAGGGGCGGGACAGGGGGACACAGATACGCAGTATTTT. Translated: CASSHIGAGQGDTDTQYF.

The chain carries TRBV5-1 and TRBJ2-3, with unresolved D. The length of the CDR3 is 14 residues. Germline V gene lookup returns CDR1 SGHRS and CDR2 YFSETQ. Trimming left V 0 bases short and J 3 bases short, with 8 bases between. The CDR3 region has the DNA TGCGCCAGCAGCTTGGCCGGAACGACAGATACGCAGTATTTT. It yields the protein CASSLAGTTDTQYF.

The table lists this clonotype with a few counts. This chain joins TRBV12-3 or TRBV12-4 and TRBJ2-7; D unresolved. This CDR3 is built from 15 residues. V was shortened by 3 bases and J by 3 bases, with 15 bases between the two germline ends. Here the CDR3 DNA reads TGTGCCAGCAGTTTCTTAGGGTCCGGGCACTACGAGCAGTACTTC. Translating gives CASSFLGSGHYEQYF.

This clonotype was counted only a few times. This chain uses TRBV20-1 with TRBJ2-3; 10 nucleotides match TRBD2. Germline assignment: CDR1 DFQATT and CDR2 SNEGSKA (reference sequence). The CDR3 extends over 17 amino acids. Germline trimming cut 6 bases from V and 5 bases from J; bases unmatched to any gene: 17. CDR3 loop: CSALRGPLAGVKDTQYF. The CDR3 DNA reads TGCAGTGCCCTGAGGGGGCCTCTAGCGGGAGTAAAAGATACGCAGTATTTT.